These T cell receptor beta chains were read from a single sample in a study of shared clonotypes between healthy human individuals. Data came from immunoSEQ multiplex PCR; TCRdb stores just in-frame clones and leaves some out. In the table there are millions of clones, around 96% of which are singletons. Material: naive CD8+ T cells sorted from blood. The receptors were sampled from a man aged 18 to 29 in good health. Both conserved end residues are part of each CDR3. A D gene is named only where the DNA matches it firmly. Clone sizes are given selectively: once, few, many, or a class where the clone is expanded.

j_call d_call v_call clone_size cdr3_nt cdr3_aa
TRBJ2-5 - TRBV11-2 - TGTGCCAGCAGCTTAGATCTAAACCTTTTTTTGGAGACCCAGTACTTC CASSLDLNLFLETQYF
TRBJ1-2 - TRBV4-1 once TGCGCCAGCAGCCAAGACAAAGCTAACTATGGCTACACCTTC CASSQDKANYGYTF
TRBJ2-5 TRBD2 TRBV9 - TGTGCCAGCACCCAGGGACTAGCGGGAGGGATGGAGACCCAGTACTTC CASTQGLAGGMETQYF
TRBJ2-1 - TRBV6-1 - TGTGCCAGCAGTGCCTCCTCGGGGGAACGCCACAATGAGCAGTTCTTC CASSASSGERHNEQFF
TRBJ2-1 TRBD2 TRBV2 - TGTGCCAGCAGTGTTCTCGTGGGGGCTAGCGGGAGTGATCCTAAGCCGGGCAATGAGCAGTTCTTC CASSVLVGASGSDPKPGNEQFF
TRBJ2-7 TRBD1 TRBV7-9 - TGTGCCAGCAGCTTAGAACAGGGGTGGTTCTACGAGCAGTACTTC CASSLEQGWFYEQYF
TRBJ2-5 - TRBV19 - TGTGCCAGTAGCCCCCGTCAGACAGGCTGGACAGAGACCCAGTACTTC CASSPRQTGWTETQYF
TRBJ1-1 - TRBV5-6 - TGTGCCAGCACCCTCGAGATGAACACTGAAGCTTTCTTT CASTLEMNTEAFF
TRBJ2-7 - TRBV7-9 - TGTGCCAGCAGCCCGGGGGCCTACGAGCAGTACTTC CASSPGAYEQYF
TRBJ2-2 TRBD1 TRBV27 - TGTGCCAGCAGCTCCGGACAGGGGATCTATCCGGGGGAGCTGTTTTTT CASSSGQGIYPGELFF
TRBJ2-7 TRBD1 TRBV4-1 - TGCGCCAGCAGCCAAGAGATGACAGGGGAGACCTACGAGCAGTACTTC CASSQEMTGETYEQYF
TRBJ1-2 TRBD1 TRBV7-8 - TGTGCCAGCAGCTTGGGGACAGGGGTTGGCTACACCTTC CASSLGTGVGYTF
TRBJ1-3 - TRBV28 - TGTGCCAGCAGTTTTCGTAGTGAGGGACTCGGAAACACCATATATTTT CASSFRSEGLGNTIYF
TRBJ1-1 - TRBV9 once TGTGCCAGCAGCGTAGCCAGCGAGGGCTTTGAAGCTTTCTTT CASSVASEGFEAFF
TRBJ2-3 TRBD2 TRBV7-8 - TGTGCCAGCAGCTTAGCGCTCGTTGGGGGGGGACTAGCGGGAGTGGCAGATACGCAGTATTTT CASSLALVGGGLAGVADTQYF
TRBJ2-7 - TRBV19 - TGTGCCAGTAAACCAACGCCCGGGGGGCTCATAGAGCAGTACTTC CASKPTPGGLIEQYF
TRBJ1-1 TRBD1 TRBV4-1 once TGCGCCAGCAGCCAAGTTGGACAGGGGGGAACTGAAGCTTTCTTT CASSQVGQGGTEAFF
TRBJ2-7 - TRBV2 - TGTGCCAGCAGTGTTTCGTCAGGAAGCTCCTACGAGCAGTACTTC CASSVSSGSSYEQYF
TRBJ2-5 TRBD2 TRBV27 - TGTGCCAGCACACCTAGCGGGGAGACCTCAGAGACCCAGTACTTC CASTPSGETSETQYF
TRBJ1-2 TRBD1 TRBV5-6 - TGTGCCAGCAGCTTGGAAGGACAGGGAAACTACTATGGCTACACCTTC CASSLEGQGNYYGYTF
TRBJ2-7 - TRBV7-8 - TGTGCCAGCAGCCCCCCCGGGCCTGGCTACGAGCAGTACTTC CASSPPGPGYEQYF
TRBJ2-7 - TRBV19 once TGTGCCAGTAGCTCTCTCCTTGGGAGCTACGAGCAGTACTTC CASSSLLGSYEQYF
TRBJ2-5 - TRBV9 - TGTGCCAGCAGCGTAGGAGAGGGACGGACGTTTCTGTACCAAGAGACCCAGTACTTC CASSVGEGRTFLYQETQYF
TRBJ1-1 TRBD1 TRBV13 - TGTGCCAGCAGCGCCCAGACAGGGACGAACACTGAAGCTTTCTTT CASSAQTGTNTEAFF
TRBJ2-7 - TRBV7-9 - TGTGCCAGCAGCTTAGTATTTTACGAGCAGTACTTC CASSLVFYEQYF
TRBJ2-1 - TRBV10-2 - TGCGCCAGCAGTGTAGCCCCATACACCAATGAGCAGTTCTTC CASSVAPYTNEQFF
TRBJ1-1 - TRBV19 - TGTGCCAGTGGCGGCCCCAACACTGAAGCTTTCTTT CASGGPNTEAFF
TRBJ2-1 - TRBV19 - TGTGCCAGTAGCTTCGGGGTCCACAATGAGCAGTTCTTC CASSFGVHNEQFF
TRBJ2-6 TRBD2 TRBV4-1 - TGCGCCAGCAGCCAAGTATTCCCACCTAGCGGCGTCCTGACTTTC CASSQVFPPSGVLTF
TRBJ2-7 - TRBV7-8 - TGTGCCAGCAGCGATGCCACAGAGGCTTCCTACGAGCAGTACTTC CASSDATEASYEQYF
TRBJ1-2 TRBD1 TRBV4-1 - TGCGCCAGCAGCCCACAGGGGGCCGATGGCTACACCTTC CASSPQGADGYTF
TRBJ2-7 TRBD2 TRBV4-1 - TGCGCCAGCAGCCAGTCCTTACTAGCGGAAACCTCCTACGAGCAGTACTTC CASSQSLLAETSYEQYF
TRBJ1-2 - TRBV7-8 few TGTGCCAGCAGCTTAGTTGCAGGGGGCTACACCTTC CASSLVAGGYTF
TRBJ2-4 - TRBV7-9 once TGTGCCAGCAGCTCCCCTTACGGGAGCGCCAAAAACATTCAGTACTTC CASSSPYGSAKNIQYF
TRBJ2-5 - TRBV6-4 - TGTGCCAGCCCTGCCAGGGCGACCCAGTACTTC CASPARATQYF
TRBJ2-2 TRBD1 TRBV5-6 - TGTGCCAGCAGCTGGCAGGGGGCCGGGGAGCTGTTTTTT CASSWQGAGELFF
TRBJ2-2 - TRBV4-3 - TGCGCCAGCAGCCAAGTTGGGCCCTGGGCCGGGGAGCTGTTTTTT CASSQVGPWAGELFF
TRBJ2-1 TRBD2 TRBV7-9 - TGTGCCAGCAGCCCCGGGGTAGCGGGAGCGAGCTCCTACAATGAGCAGTTCTTC CASSPGVAGASSYNEQFF
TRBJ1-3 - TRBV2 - TGTGCCAGCTCCGTCGCTGGAAACACCATATATTTT CASSVAGNTIYF
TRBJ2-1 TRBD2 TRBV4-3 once TGCGCCAGCAGCCGCGGACTAGCGAGCTCCTACAATGAGCAGTTCTTC CASSRGLASSYNEQFF
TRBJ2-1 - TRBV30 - TGTGCCTGGAGTGTGGAGCAGGGTTCCTACAATGAGCAGTTCTTC CAWSVEQGSYNEQFF
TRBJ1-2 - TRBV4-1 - TGCGCCAGCAGCCAAGATCCCGGGGCGAACTATGGCTACACCTTC CASSQDPGANYGYTF
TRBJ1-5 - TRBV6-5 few TGTGCCAGCAGTTACTCGATTAGTCAGCCCCAGCATTTT CASSYSISQPQHF
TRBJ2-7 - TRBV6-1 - TGTGCCAGCAGTCCCAGGGACGGTCCCTACGAGCAGTACTTC CASSPRDGPYEQYF
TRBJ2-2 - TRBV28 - TGTGCCAGCAGTCCACGTTGGGACGGGAACACCGGGGAGCTGTTTTTT CASSPRWDGNTGELFF
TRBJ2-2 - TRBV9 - TGTGCCAGCAGCGTAGGAGGAGACCCGAACACCGGGGAGCTGTTTTTT CASSVGGDPNTGELFF
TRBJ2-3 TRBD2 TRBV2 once TGTGCCAGCAGACTAGCGAACACAGATACGCAGTATTTT CASRLANTDTQYF
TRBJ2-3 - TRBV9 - TGTGCCAGCAGACCACTTCCCACAGATACGCAGTATTTT CASRPLPTDTQYF
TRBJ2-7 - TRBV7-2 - TGTGCCAGCAGCTTAGAGGACGGATCCTTAGGGTACGAGCAGTACTTC CASSLEDGSLGYEQYF